This record concerns one T cell receptor (beta chain) sequence. Its antigen is unknown. Base qualities were left out, and no much larger clone turns up one base away. This entry comes from a study of blood T cell repertoires in COVID-19 (dated by TCRdb to about 2020). For the study in its entirety: Samples covering the acute and convalescent phases of COVID-19 were provided by collaborators in the United States, Italy and Spain. The prospective study material was composed of cDNA or gDNA derived from T cells, B-cell-depleted T cells, or PBMCs. Deeply sampled blood TCRbeta repertoires from subjects exposed to, actively infected with, or recovered from COVID-19 were included in the dataset. The repertoires were released in a freely available public database intended as a resource for research on the immune response to SARS-CoV-2. The samples were drawn from the first 160 participants of the ongoing ImmuneRACE study and from roughly 1,300 subjects provided by 6 global collaborators. Sample metadata almost always included a de-identified subject ID, COVID-19 status, age in years and sex. Where available, HLA class I and class II types were taken from metadata supplied by the sample provider and were not determined by assay-based typing. On the study overall, not on this receptor specifically: How much clinical and demographic metadata was included differed by source and by participant, and the metadata was provided uncurated.

TCRbeta CDR3 regions were amplified from genomic DNA by means of the immunoSEQ Assay, a bias-controlled multiplex PCR. On the authors' methods: Within the assay, amplification of reference gene primers was used to estimate how many nucleated cells each sample contained. To quantify the absolute abundance of each unique TCRbeta CDR3 rearrangement, sequence reads were collapsed and filtered. For each sample, productive Simpson clonality was calculated as the square root of Simpson's diversity index across productive rearrangements. The table comes from immuneACCESS by way of TCRdb, which keeps in-frame sequences with V and J called. Part of the clones is missing from these tables; in studies checked, under half for an unresolved V gene and the rest for unknown reasons. That table furnishes V, J and clone size, whereas the DNA furnished D and trimming. In all, the sample holds more than 300,000 clones, and just under 90% of those were seen once. The ten largest clones add up to 1.8% of the sample.

CDR1 SGHTA and CDR2 FQGNSA are derived from the germline V gene. The CDR3 goes from the cysteine to the phenylalanine over 17 residues. Only the CDR3 DNA is retained, 51 bases long and in frame from the first base. V drops 3 bases and J drops 1 base, leaving 16 bases in between. In Seattle, one collaborating source enrolled patients while the infection was active and tracked those patients longitudinally over the course of disease. Each collaborating institution followed its own protocols to collect whole blood in K2EDTA tubes. Collaborator samples were shipped for TCRbeta analysis as frozen whole blood, isolated PBMCs, or DNA extracted from either sample type.

Sequencing was performed on peripheral blood. The TCR was taken from a woman aged 25 to 45 with COVID-19, enrolled during active disease. The V and J segments used are TRBV7-2 and TRBJ1-3; a weak D assignment points to TRBD1 (6 bases agree). The CDR3 sequence is CASSFRDTARSGNTIYF. The DNA reads TGTGCCAGCAGCTTCCGGGACACCGCCCGATCTGGAAACACCATATATTTT.